The T cell receptor beta chain under discussion was sequenced for a study of human T cells and chemical hapten exposure. TCRdb reprocessed the RACE reads via MiXCR and lists one record per CDR3 protein. Of tens of thousands of distinct CDR3 sequences listed, around 10% are singletons. In germline, CDR1 is MNHEY, CDR2 SMNVEV (reference sequence). The CDR3 consists of 15 residues. Trimming left V 0 bases short and J 3 bases short, with 8 bases between. This clonotype was counted between two and nine times. What it binds is not known. Study conclusions and caveats: Expanded TCR sets contained significantly more large CDR3 similarity clusters than controls.

Time point indicated: patch test 1, 2 weeks after DPC sensitization. Treatment: therapeutic diphenylcyclopropenone sensitization with weekly scalp DPC. The sequence derives from a woman between 45 and 60 years old with alopecia areata. Some clones in this sample may be carry-over from other donors' samples. The source was whole blood, collected in connection with sensitization to the hapten diphenylcyclopropenone (DPC). The chain couples TRBV27 to TRBJ1-4; no definite D call. The CDR3 sequence: CASSLSTVANEKLFF. CDR3 DNA sequence: TGTGCCAGCAGTTTATCCACAGTTGCTAATGAAAAACTGTTTTTT.